These 3 T cell receptor beta chains came from one sample sequenced in a study of response to subunit inactivated influenza vaccine. Each CDR3 protein is one row after TCRdb ran MiXCR on the RT-PCR reads. The sample yields about 700,000 distinct CDR3 sequences, about 15% seen once. Sequencing was performed on PBMCs from blood, taken approximately 15 days before vaccination. The receptors stem from a man aged 50-59 years who received an inactivated influenza vaccine.

The gene calls are TRBV28 and TRBJ2-5; D ambiguous. Germline CDR1 and CDR2: MDHEN and SYDVKM. Trimming shortened V by 5 bases and J by 13 bases, and 20 bases separated the two germline ends. The CDR3 extends over 13 amino acids. CDR3 protein: CASSLFSPPLMYF. CDR3 sequence (DNA): TGTGCCAGCAGTCTTTTTTCTCCACCCCTAATGTACTTC.

The gene calls are TRBV7-9 and TRBJ1-4; D is perhaps TRBD1 (6 bases). V was pared by 4 bases and J by 1 base, with 10 bases between. The length of the CDR3 is 15 residues. Germline V gene data show CDR1 as SEHNR and CDR2 as FQNEAQ (reference sequence). Written as DNA, the CDR3 is TGTGCCAGCAGCTCAAGGACAGAAACTAATGAAAAACTGTTTTTT. This encodes CASSSRTETNEKLFF.

The table lists this clonotype with a few counts. The chain has TRBV7-8 and TRBJ2-7; 8 bases align to TRBD2. The CDR3 sequence is 15 residues long. Germline values: CDR1 SGHVS, CDR2 FQNEAQ. The V segment lost 1 base and the J segment 3 bases; nucleotides outside the gene matches: 5. The CDR3 sequence is CASSLGRGGVYEQYF. The DNA for the CDR3 is TGTGCCAGCAGCTTAGGACGGGGGGGGGTCTACGAGCAGTACTTC.